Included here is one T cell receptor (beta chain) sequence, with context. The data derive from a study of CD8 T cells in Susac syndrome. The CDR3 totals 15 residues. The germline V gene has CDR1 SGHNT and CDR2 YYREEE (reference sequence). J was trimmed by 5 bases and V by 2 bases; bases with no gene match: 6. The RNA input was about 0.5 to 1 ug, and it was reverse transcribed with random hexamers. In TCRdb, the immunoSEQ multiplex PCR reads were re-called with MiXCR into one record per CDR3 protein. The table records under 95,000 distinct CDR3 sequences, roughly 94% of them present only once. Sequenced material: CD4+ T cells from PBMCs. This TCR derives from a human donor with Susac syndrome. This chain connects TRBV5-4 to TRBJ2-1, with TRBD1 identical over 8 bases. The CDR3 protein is CASSFRQGANNEQFF. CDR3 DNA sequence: TGTGCCAGCAGCTTCCGGCAGGGGGCGAACAATGAGCAGTTCTTC.